The clone carrying this T cell receptor beta chain was seen ten or more times. Its cognate antigen is unknown. Primed by a sample-barcoded 5' primer and a J-beta primer mix, a second PCR proceeded for about 7 to 12 cycles. Using its own MiXCR run on the 5' RACE reads, TCRdb lists one record per CDR3 protein. Seen here are just over 800,000 distinct CDR3 sequences, around 62% observed once, and the top ten hold about a quarter. This entry comes from a study of blood T cells in healthy people across ages. There were healthy Caucasian individuals from Russia, aged roughly 6 to 100, serving as donors. At least 6 million PBMCs were isolated per sample. Study-wide results and limits: While age rose, TCR beta diversity per million T cells dropped in a roughly linear way.

The germline V gene encodes CDR1 MDHEN and CDR2 SYDVKM. The CDR3 loop spans 14 amino acids. The trim removed 4 bases at V and 1 base at J, leaving 3 bases unmatched. The TCR comes from a man aged 30-40 years in good health. This chain links TRBV28 with TRBJ2-5; 7 bases agree with TRBD1. The specimen was blood. The chain's CDR3 is CASSSGQLQETQYF. CDR3 nucleotide sequence: TGTGCCAGCAGTTCGGGACAGCTCCAAGAGACCCAGTACTTC.